This TCR beta chain was found in a study of T cells after posttransplantation cyclophosphamide. Study results and caveats: Donor-recipient repertoire similarity was low at 1-2 months, rising over year one. Skin or GI-infiltrating T cells shared few TRB sequences with blood. Recipient CMV seropositivity and CMV reactivation strongly tracked TRB clonality.

The related graft donor's blood sample was taken on the day of bone marrow donation. This CDR3 comprises 16 residues. Trimming shortened V by 3 bases and J by 5 bases, and 17 bases separated the two germline ends. Germline CDR1 and CDR2: SGDLS and YYNGEE. Profiling relied on immunoSEQ multiplex PCR, and the TCRdb table lists in-frame clones only, not all of them. The profile shows about 52,000 clones, 85% to 95% of them singletons. Remarks on this clone: The antigen remains unidentified.

This clonotype was obtained from a woman in her 30s in good health and a related stem cell transplant donor. The chain joins TRBV9 to TRBJ2-2; TRBD2 is a possible D gene (7 bases). Sequenced: PBMCs. CDR3 amino acids: CASSGRGGSQTGELFF. The CDR3 DNA sequence: TGTGCCAGCAGCGGAAGGGGGGGCAGTCAAACCGGGGAGCTGTTTTTT. The whole variable domain, remainder taken from reference TRBV9 and TRBJ2-2, is DSGVTQTPKHLITATGQRVTLRCSPRSGDLSVYWYQQSLDQGLQFLIQYYNGEERAKGNILERFSAQQFPDLHSELNLSSLELGDSALYFCASSGRGGSQTGELFFGEGSRLTVL.